In this sample, the clone carrying this TCR beta chain turned up a few times. The primer mix had 60 Vbeta and 13 Jbeta primers. Per the original data handling: Among the unique TCR beta chains that a later analysis counted, around 72 million in all, around 11 million were shared. TCRdb keeps only in-frame clones here, not all; method: immunoSEQ multiplex PCR. The D gene and trimming were derived from the DNA, and the V and J assignments and clone size from that table. The sample records over 85,000 clones, around 81% being singletons. The germline V gene has CDR1 SNHLY and CDR2 FYNNEI. The CDR3 contains 12 residues. Trimming removed 8 bases from V and 6 bases from J, with 11 bases in between. This entry belongs to a study of cytomegalovirus exposure and HLA in healthy donors. Study overall: Membership in the Caucasian-associated ancestry cluster was found for 81% of about 430 genotyped donors.

The sample consisted of PBMCs. The TCR originated in a man aged 25-45 years in good health and CMV-seronegative. This chain joins TRBV2 and TRBJ1-5, with D tentatively TRBD1 (6 bases). CDR3 sequence: CASHRESQPQHF. The CDR3 nucleotides are TGTGCCAGCCACAGGGAGAGTCAGCCCCAGCATTTT.